Listed here are 21 T cell receptor beta chains from one sample, sequenced in a study of blood T cell repertoires in COVID-19. The repertoire was sequenced with immunoSEQ multiplex PCR; TCRdb's copy has only in-frame clones and lacks some. The sample includes over 120,000 clones, over 75% of them seen just once. The source material was peripheral blood. These TCRs come from a human donor in a cohort sampled during active COVID-19.

The V and J genes are TRBV7-2 and TRBJ2-7, with TRBD1 matching 11 bases. The CDR3 runs 15 residues. Germline V lookup: CDR1 SGHTA, CDR2 FQGNSA. With 3 bases clipped from V and 3 bases from J, the junction kept 4 bases outside the gene matches. CDR3 nucleotides: TGTGCCAGCAGCTTTGGGACAGGGGGAATCTACGAGCAGTACTTC. This sequence encodes CASSFGTGGIYEQYF.

The chain combines TRBV7-2 with TRBJ2-3; possible D gene TRBD1, 6 bases. The germline V and J ends were trimmed by 1 base and 4 bases, with 6 bases remaining between them. Per germline, CDR1 SGHTA and CDR2 FQGNSA. The CDR3 loop spans 13 amino acids. CDR3 nucleotides: TGTGCCAGCAGCTTAGGGACAGCAGATACGCAGTATTTT. Translation gives CASSLGTADTQYF. Full variable domain (outside the CDR3, taken from reference TRBV7-2 and TRBJ2-3): GAGVSQSPSNKVTEKGKDVELRCDPISGHTALYWYRQSLGQGLEFLIYFQGNSAPDKSGLPSDRFSAERTGGSVSTLTIQRTQQEDSAVYLCASSLGTADTQYFGPGTRLTVL.

The V call is TRBV6-2 or TRBV6-3, the J call TRBJ2-3, with TRBD2 identical over 10 bases. CDR1 MNHEY and CDR2 SVGEGT come from the germline V gene. V trimming: 5 bases; J trimming: 6 bases; junction bases outside the gene matches: 8. The CDR3 is 15 amino acids. In nucleotides, the CDR3 is TGTGCCAGCAGTACCAGTAGCGGGGGGCGCGATACGCAGTATTTT. Protein sequence: CASSTSSGGRDTQYF.

The genes are TRBV19 and TRBJ1-1; perhaps TRBD1 as D (5 bases). Looked up from germline, CDR1 is LNHDA and CDR2 is SQIVND (reference sequence). V dropped 8 bases and J dropped 4 bases, with 14 bases sitting between them. The CDR3 has 13 residues. CDR3 sequence (DNA): TGTGCCAGTGCTAAAGCGGGGGGCACTGAAGCTTTCTTT. It encodes CASAKAGGTEAFF.

The chain is built from TRBV3-1 (or the pseudogene TRBV3-2) and TRBJ2-7; TRBD1 matches 10 bases. With V trimmed by 4 bases and J by 2 bases, 2 bases remained unmatched. This CDR3 region has 14 residues. The germline CDR1 and CDR2 sequences are LGHDT and YNNKEL (reference sequence). CDR3 coding DNA: TGTGCCAGCAGCCGGACAGGGGGGACCTACGAGCAGTACTTC. It is translated as CASSRTGGTYEQYF.

The chain joins TRBV6-5 to TRBJ2-2; D might be TRBD1 (5 bases). V was clipped by 7 bases and J by 4 bases, with 16 bases between them. The CDR3 sequence is 15 residues long. Germline assignment: CDR1 MNHEY and CDR2 SVGAGI. This CDR3 is CASTQSWGSTGELFF. The CDR3 DNA reads TGTGCCAGCACCCAGAGTTGGGGCAGCACCGGGGAGCTGTTTTTT.

This chain links TRBV5-4 with TRBJ2-2, with 10 positions matching TRBD2. The CDR3 runs to 15 residues. CDR1 and CDR2 from the germline V gene are SGHNT and YYREEE (reference sequence). V lost 2 bases and J lost 10; bases outside the gene matches: 8. CDR3 bases: TGTGCCAGCAGCTTCCCCTCTAGCGGGAGTGAGGAGCTGTTTTTT. Translating it yields CASSFPSSGSEELFF.

The chain employs TRBV2 and TRBJ1-2; D may be TRBD1 (6 bases). The CDR3 totals 14 residues. The germline V gene has CDR1 SNHLY and CDR2 FYNNEI. V lost 1 base to trimming and J lost 4 bases, with 10 bases between them. The CDR3 sequence: CASSEGGGTYGYTF. CDR3 bases: TGTGCCAGCAGTGAAGGAGGGGGAACCTATGGCTACACCTTC.

This clone was seen a handful of times. The CDR3 loop is CASARVGTGELFF. CDR3 bases: TGTGCCAGCGCCAGGGTCGGTACCGGGGAGCTGTTTTTT. The chain couples TRBV9 to TRBJ2-2; tentatively, D is TRBD1 (5 bases). Germline CDR1 and CDR2: SGDLS and YYNGEE. Trimming removed 7 bases from V and 5 bases from J, with 12 bases in between. The CDR3 extends over 13 amino acids. Full variable domain (missing parts from reference TRBV9 and TRBJ2-2): DSGVTQTPKHLITATGQRVTLRCSPRSGDLSVYWYQQSLDQGLQFLIQYYNGEERAKGNILERFSAQQFPDLHSELNLSSLELGDSALYFCASARVGTGELFFGEGSRLTVL.

This clone was counted a few times. The rearrangement joins TRBV9 to TRBJ2-2; 11 bases match TRBD2. This CDR3 has 16 residues. Germline trimming cut 0 bases from V and 4 bases from J; bases unmatched to any gene: 2. Germline V gene lookup returns CDR1 SGDLS and CDR2 YYNGEE. CDR3 sequence: CASSVGLAGSTGELFF. In DNA, the CDR3 is TGTGCCAGCAGCGTAGGACTAGCGGGAAGCACCGGGGAGCTGTTTTTT.

This chain connects TRBV30 to TRBJ1-1; D remains ambiguous. The V end lost 3 bases, the J end lost 4 bases, and 12 bases lay between the germline ends. This CDR3 has 13 amino acids. Germline CDR1 and CDR2: GTSNPN and SVGIG (reference sequence). CDR3 protein: CAWSLNSGTEAFF. CDR3 in DNA: TGTGCCTGGAGCCTAAATAGTGGCACTGAAGCTTTCTTT.

The gene calls are TRBV6-2 or TRBV6-3 and TRBJ2-7; a possible D gene is TRBD2 (5 bases). The V end was cut by 6 bases, the J end by 2 bases, with 14 bases between. This CDR3 region has 14 residues. The germline CDR1 and CDR2 sequences are MNHEY and SVGEGT. In DNA form, the CDR3 reads TGTGCCAGCAGCCTCCGTCGGGGTCCCTACGAGCAGTACTTC. It codes for CASSLRRGPYEQYF.

V and J are TRBV5-1 and TRBJ2-7; 9 nucleotides align to TRBD1. The CDR3 runs 13 residues. The V and J ends lost 4 bases and 6 bases, in that order; junction bases with no gene match: 5. CDR1 is SGHRS, CDR2 YFSETQ, per germline. In nucleotides, the CDR3 is TGCGCCAGCAGCCACCGGGACAGGGCCGAGCAGTACTTC. Its protein product is CASSHRDRAEQYF.

The chain uses TRBV11-3 and TRBJ2-1; D perhaps matches TRBD2 (8 bases). The CDR3 has 16 amino acids. V was pared by 6 bases and J by 6 bases, with 21 bases between. The germline V gene has CDR1 SGHNT and CDR2 YENEEA. CDR3 in amino acids: CASSLAGPTGVNEQFF. CDR3 bases: TGTGCCAGCAGTCTAGCGGGCCCTACAGGGGTCAATGAGCAGTTCTTC.

The CDR3 region has the DNA TGTGCCAGCAGCTTCACTAGCGGGATCAATGAGCAGTTCTTC. Translating gives CASSFTSGINEQFF. This chain links TRBV11-2 with TRBJ2-1; 10 bases are shared with TRBD2. Germline V gives CDR1 SGHAT, CDR2 FQNNGV. The CDR3 loop spans 14 amino acids. Trimming took 3 bases from V and 6 from J; bases not matched to a gene: 2.

The chain couples TRBV12-3 or TRBV12-4 to TRBJ2-2; tentative D call: TRBD1 (6 bases). This CDR3 is 13 amino acids long. Trimming took 8 bases from V and 4 from J, leaving 11 bases between them. The CDR3 DNA reads as TGTGCCAGCGGAGGACAGCGCACCGGGGAGCTGTTTTTT. Amino acid sequence: CASGGQRTGELFF.

The chain joins TRBV6-5 to TRBJ1-1; 7 nucleotides align to TRBD1. The CDR3 totals 14 residues. The junction had 14 bases not matched to a gene; V was cut back by 6 bases and J by 10 bases. Per germline, CDR1 MNHEY and CDR2 SVGAGI. CDR3 bases: TGTGCCAGCAGGATGACAGGGCCTGCAGCTAGAGCTTTCTTT. It translates to CASRMTGPAARAFF.

The chain recombines TRBV6-5 with TRBJ2-1, with D possibly matching TRBD2 (6 bases). Trimming removed 7 bases at V and 9 bases at J, with 19 bases between. The CDR3 has 14 amino acids. Per the germline V gene, CDR1 is MNHEY and CDR2 is SVGAGI. CDR3 in amino acids: CASKGTTAGGEQFF. The CDR3 bases are TGTGCCAGCAAAGGGACCACTGCCGGGGGTGAGCAGTTCTTC.

This sequence joins TRBV6-2 or TRBV6-3 and TRBJ2-3, with 12 positions matching TRBD2. V dropped 6 bases and J dropped 7; count of bases not matched to a gene: 5. Germline V gene lookup returns CDR1 MNHEY and CDR2 SVGEGT. The CDR3 loop spans 14 amino acids. The CDR3 is CASSPSGGAYTQYF. CDR3 DNA: TGTGCCAGCAGCCCTAGCGGGGGGGCATATACGCAGTATTTT.

This clone was seen a few times. CDR3 protein: CASSPYRAVGSYEQYV. The CDR3 coding sequence is TGTGCCAGCAGTCCCTACAGGGCAGTGGGTTCCTACGAGCAGTACGTC. The chain recombines TRBV6-4 with TRBJ2-7, with a possible D match to TRBD1 (6 bases). The V and J ends lost 5 bases and 1 base respectively, with 18 bases between them. Germline values: CDR1 MRHNA, CDR2 SNTAGT. This CDR3 region has 16 residues.

The rearrangement links TRBV19 to TRBJ1-2; D is undetermined. V was cut by 1 base and J by 7 bases, with 7 bases left in between. Germline assignment: CDR1 LNHDA and CDR2 SQIVND (reference sequence). This CDR3 has 12 amino acids. CDR3 in amino acids: CASSIVGGGYTF. Here the CDR3 DNA reads TGTGCCAGTAGTATAGTCGGAGGTGGCTACACCTTC.